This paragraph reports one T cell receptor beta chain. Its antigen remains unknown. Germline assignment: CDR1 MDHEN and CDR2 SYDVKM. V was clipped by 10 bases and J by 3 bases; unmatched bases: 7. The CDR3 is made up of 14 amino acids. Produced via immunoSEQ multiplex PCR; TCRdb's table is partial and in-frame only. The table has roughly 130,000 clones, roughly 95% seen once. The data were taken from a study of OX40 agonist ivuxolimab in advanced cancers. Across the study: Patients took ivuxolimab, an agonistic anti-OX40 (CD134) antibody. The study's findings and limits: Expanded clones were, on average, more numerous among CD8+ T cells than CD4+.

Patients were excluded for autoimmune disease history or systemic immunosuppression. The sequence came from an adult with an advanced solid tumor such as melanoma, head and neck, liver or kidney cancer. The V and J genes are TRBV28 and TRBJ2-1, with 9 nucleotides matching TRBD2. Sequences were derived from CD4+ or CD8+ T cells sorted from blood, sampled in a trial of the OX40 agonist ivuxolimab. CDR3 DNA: TGTGCCATCCGGAGGACTAGCGTCTACAATGAGCAGTTCTTC. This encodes CAIRRTSVYNEQFF.